This T cell receptor beta chain was captured in a study of CD8 T cells in ankylosing spondylitis. This clonotype has only a few counts. The CDR3 runs 13 residues. Germline CDR1 is DFQATT and CDR2 is SNEGSKA (reference sequence). The ends were cut back, 4 bases at V and 0 bases at J, with 9 bases in the middle. TCRdb re-called the 5' RACE reads through MiXCR, storing one row per CDR3 protein. The top ten hold around 4% of the sample, which has 200,000 to 300,000 distinct CDR3 sequences, 30% to 35% seen once. Sequencing was done on a sample of blood, either unsorted or a sorted T cell fraction (not recorded which). The receptor comes from a male donor with ankylosing spondylitis or in good health (not recorded which). V usage is TRBV20-1 and J usage is TRBJ1-2, with D perhaps matching TRBD1 (6 bases). The CDR3 sequence is CSAIGQTNYGYTF. CDR3 DNA: TGCAGTGCTATTGGACAGACTAACTATGGCTACACCTTC.